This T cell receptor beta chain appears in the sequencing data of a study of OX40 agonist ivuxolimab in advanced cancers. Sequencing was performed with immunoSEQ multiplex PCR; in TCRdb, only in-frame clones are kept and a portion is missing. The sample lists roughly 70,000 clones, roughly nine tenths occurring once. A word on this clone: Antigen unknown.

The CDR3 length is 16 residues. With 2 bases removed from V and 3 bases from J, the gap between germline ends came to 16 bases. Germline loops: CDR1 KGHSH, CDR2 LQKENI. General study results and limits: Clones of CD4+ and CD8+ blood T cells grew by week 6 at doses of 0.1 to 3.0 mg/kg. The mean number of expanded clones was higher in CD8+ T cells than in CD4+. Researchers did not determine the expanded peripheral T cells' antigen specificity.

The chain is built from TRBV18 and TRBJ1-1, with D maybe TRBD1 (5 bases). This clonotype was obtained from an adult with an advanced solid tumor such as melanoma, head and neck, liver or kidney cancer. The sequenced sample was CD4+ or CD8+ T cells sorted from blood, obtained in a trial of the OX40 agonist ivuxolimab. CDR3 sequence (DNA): TGTGCCAGCTCACCAACCGGAGGAGGGGCGGACACTGAAGCTTTCTTT. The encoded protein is CASSPTGGGADTEAFF.